The clone carrying this T cell receptor (beta chain) appeared many times. Antigen specificity is unknown. The entry originates in a study of T cells after yellow fever vaccination. UMIs and a universal primer site were added when TCR cDNA was made by 5'RACE template switching. TCRdb reprocessed the 5' RACE reads with MiXCR, giving one entry per CDR3 protein. The sample lists 110,000 or so distinct CDR3 sequences; approximately 7.1% were seen once. The length of the CDR3 is 9 residues. Between the trimmed V and J ends, which lost 7 bases and 6 bases, there was a span of 6 bases. The germline gives CDR1 SQVTM, CDR2 ANQGSEA. The study's findings and limits: Among all clonotypes, a small share was observed in both CD4 and CD8 compartments.

The receptor was isolated from a man younger than 35 who received the YFV17D yellow fever vaccine. Material: CD4+ T cells sorted from PBMCs, obtained around 45 days after the first yellow fever vaccination. The rearrangement joins TRBV29-1 to TRBJ1-2; weak D call: TRBD1 (6 bases). The DNA for the CDR3 is TGCAGCGAGGGGGATGGCTACACCTTC. It translates to CSEGDGYTF.